Detailed here is one T cell receptor (beta chain). Amplification used 60 Vbeta primers and 13 Jbeta primers. Here immunoSEQ multiplex PCR was the method, and the copy in TCRdb shows in-frame clones only, minus some. The profile shows about 210,000 clones, 75% to 80% of them singletons. This entry is derived from a study of cytomegalovirus exposure and HLA in healthy donors. After removal of 10 bases from V and 3 bases from J, the junction contained 8 bases not matched to a gene. This CDR3 region has 14 residues. Per the germline V gene, CDR1 is SNHLY and CDR2 is FYNNEI. Specimen: PBMCs. The chain is built from TRBV2 and TRBJ1-3; TRBD1 agrees at 8 bases. The sequence was obtained from a male donor in good health and CMV-seronegative. The DNA of the CDR3 is TGTGCCACCTTGGACAGGGACGGTGGAAACACCATATATTTT. This codes for CATLDRDGGNTIYF.